Listed here are 26 T cell receptor beta chains from one sample, sequenced in a study of OX40 agonist ivuxolimab in advanced cancers. The repertoire was sequenced with immunoSEQ multiplex PCR; TCRdb's copy has only in-frame clones and lacks some. The repertoire includes about 80,000 clones, 85% to 95% of them detected once, and around 0.7% sits in the top ten. The sample here was CD4+ or CD8+ T cells sorted from blood, taken in a trial of the OX40 agonist ivuxolimab. These receptors originate from an adult with an advanced solid tumor such as melanoma, head and neck, liver or kidney cancer.

Here the CDR3 DNA reads TGTGCCAGCTCACGACAGGGGAACCAAGAGACCCAGTACTTC. It encodes CASSRQGNQETQYF. V and J are TRBV18 and TRBJ2-5, with 8 bases that match TRBD1. This CDR3 is 14 amino acids long. The germline V gene has CDR1 KGHSH and CDR2 LQKENI. V shed 4 bases, J shed 0 bases, and the junction held 1 base outside the gene matches.

The V gene is TRBV28, the J gene TRBJ2-1; 7 bases agree with TRBD1. The CDR3 runs to 15 residues. In germline, CDR1 is MDHEN, CDR2 SYDVKM. Trimming at V came to 2 bases and at J to 7 bases, leaving 8 bases not matched to a gene. The CDR3 DNA reads TGTGCCAGCAGTTTAGATGGGACCAGGGGGAATGAGCAGTTCTTC. It codes for CASSLDGTRGNEQFF.

The chain couples TRBV5-1 to TRBJ2-1, with D possibly matching TRBD2 (5 bases). V lost 0 bases and J lost 0, with 7 bases in between. CDR3 length equals 15 residues. The germline CDR1 and CDR2 sequences are SGHRS and YFSETQ. The CDR3 DNA follows: TGCGCCAGCAGCTTGGACGGGGTCTCCTACAATGAGCAGTTCTTC. Translating gives CASSLDGVSYNEQFF.

V gene TRBV10-2 combines with J gene TRBJ2-7; 7 bases align to TRBD1. The V segment lost 2 bases and the J segment 4 bases; nucleotides outside the gene matches: 14. Germline V lookup: CDR1 WSHSY, CDR2 SAAADI. The CDR3 is 17 amino acids. CDR3 protein: CASSETRPGQRAYEQYF. CDR3 in DNA: TGCGCCAGCAGTGAGACCAGACCGGGACAGAGAGCTTACGAGCAGTACTTC.

The rearrangement joins TRBV6-1 to TRBJ2-1; 8 bases match TRBD2. V lost 0 bases, J lost 4 bases, and 5 bases stayed unmatched. This CDR3 region has 16 residues. In germline, CDR1 is MNHNS, CDR2 SASEGT. CDR3 DNA: TGTGCCAGCAGTGAAGCGTTGTCGGGAGGGTACAATGAGCAGTTCTTC. Translated, it gives CASSEALSGGYNEQFF.

This chain uses TRBV7-9 with TRBJ2-1; possibly TRBD2 for D (6 bases). This CDR3 comprises 13 residues. Trimming took off 8 bases at V and 0 bases at J, with 8 bases between the two ends. Germline V gives CDR1 SEHNR, CDR2 FQNEAQ (reference sequence). CDR3 protein: CASRDSSYNEQFF. CDR3 in DNA: TGTGCCAGCCGGGACTCCTCCTACAATGAGCAGTTCTTC.

The rearrangement uses TRBV15 and TRBJ1-1; tentative D call: TRBD1 (5 bases). V lost 5 bases, J lost 4 bases, and 17 bases lay in between. Germline values: CDR1 LNHNV, CDR2 YYDKDF (reference sequence). CDR3 length equals 15 residues. CDR3 loop: CATSDPTSGATEAFF. The DNA for the CDR3 is TGTGCCACCAGCGACCCGACCTCCGGGGCCACTGAAGCTTTCTTT.

The CDR3: CASSFRGLRGPNEQFF. DNA for the CDR3: TGTGCCAGCAGCTTTAGGGGTTTACGCGGTCCCAATGAGCAGTTCTTC. The rearrangement links TRBV7-2 to TRBJ2-1; tentatively, D is TRBD1 (5 bases). Trimming cost V 3 bases and J 6 bases, with 18 bases left between them. The germline V gene encodes CDR1 SGHTA and CDR2 FQGNSA. This CDR3 spans 16 amino acids. The full variable domain, in which reference TRBV7-2 and TRBJ2-1 provide the parts outside the CDR3, is GAGVSQSPSNKVTEKGKDVELRCDPISGHTALYWYRQSLGQGLEFLIYFQGNSAPDKSGLPSDRFSAERTGGSVSTLTIQRTQQEDSAVYLCASSFRGLRGPNEQFFGPGTRLTVL.

CDR3 bases: TGTGCCAGCAGCTTAGCGACAGCTAGCACAGATACGCAGTATTTT. Residues: CASSLATASTDTQYF. This rearrangement joins TRBV11-2 to TRBJ2-3, with D possibly being TRBD1 (5 bases). V dropped 1 base and J dropped 0 bases, with 8 bases sitting between them. Germline V gene data show CDR1 as SGHAT and CDR2 as FQNNGV. CDR3 length: 15 residues. Variable domain in full (rest from reference TRBV11-2 and TRBJ2-3): EAGVAQSPRYKIIEKRQSVAFWCNPISGHATLYWYQQILGQGPKLLIQFQNNGVVDDSQLPKDRFSAERLKGVDSTLKIQPAKLEDSAVYLCASSLATASTDTQYFGPGTRLTVL.

The chain combines TRBV9 with TRBJ2-1, with 11 bases identical to TRBD2. The CDR3 extends over 16 amino acids. V lost 0 bases, J lost 5 bases, and 4 bases stayed unmatched. Germline V gene sequence: CDR1 SGDLS, CDR2 YYNGEE. Here the CDR3 reads CASSVAGTSGHNEQFF. The CDR3 DNA reads TGTGCCAGCAGCGTAGCCGGGACTAGCGGACACAATGAGCAGTTCTTC. The full variable domain, completed using reference TRBV9 and TRBJ2-1, is DSGVTQTPKHLITATGQRVTLRCSPRSGDLSVYWYQQSLDQGLQFLIQYYNGEERAKGNILERFSAQQFPDLHSELNLSSLELGDSALYFCASSVAGTSGHNEQFFGPGTRLTVL.

Here the CDR3 reads CASGLVLGPAGGPNNEQFF. CDR3 DNA: TGTGCTAGTGGTTTGGTACTCGGCCCGGCGGGAGGGCCCAACAATGAGCAGTTCTTC. This rearrangement joins TRBV12-5 to TRBJ2-1, with 9 bases matching TRBD2. The length of the CDR3 is 19 residues. Germline V gene lookup returns CDR1 LGHNT and CDR2 FRNRAP. Losses at the gene ends were 0 bases for V and 5 bases for J; bases not matched to a gene: 14.

The chain is built from TRBV28 and TRBJ1-5; D uncertain. The ends were cut back, 6 bases at V and 0 bases at J, with 12 bases in the middle. Germline lookup yields CDR1 MDHEN and CDR2 SYDVKM. This CDR3 region has 15 residues. In DNA form, the CDR3 reads TGTGCCAGCAGCTTGGGATCATATAGCAATCAGCCCCAGCATTTT. This gives the protein CASSLGSYSNQPQHF.

This rearrangement joins TRBV4-2 to TRBJ2-1; TRBD2 is a possible D gene (6 bases). Trimming stripped 1 base from V and 2 bases from J, with 9 bases between. The germline V gene has CDR1 LGHNA and CDR2 YNFKEQ. The CDR3 has 15 residues. CDR3 nucleotide sequence: TGTGCCAGCAGCCAAGGTGTAGCGGCCTACAATGAGCAGTTCTTC. It specifies CASSQGVAAYNEQFF.

The chain uses TRBV29-1 and TRBJ2-1, with D maybe TRBD1 (5 bases). The germline V and J ends were trimmed by 6 bases and 0 bases, with 12 bases remaining between them. CDR3 length: 14 residues. Germline V gene sequence: CDR1 SQVTM, CDR2 ANQGSEA. CDR3 protein: CSVPGSSSYNEQFF. The CDR3 coding sequence is TGCAGCGTACCAGGGTCGAGCTCCTACAATGAGCAGTTCTTC.

The chain carries TRBV18 and TRBJ2-1; TRBD2 aligns across 8 bases. Germline CDR1 and CDR2: KGHSH and LQKENI. This CDR3 has 14 amino acids. V shed 5 bases, J shed 9 bases, and the junction held 9 bases outside the gene matches. For the CDR3, the DNA is TGTGCCAGCTCAAGAAGCGGGAGTATCGGTGAGCAGTTCTTC. Translated, it gives CASSRSGSIGEQFF. The full variable domain, its missing parts supplied by reference TRBV18 and TRBJ2-1, is NAGVMQNPRHLVRRRGQEARLRCSPMKGHSHVYWYRQLPEEGLKFMVYLQKENIIDESGMPKERFSAEFPKEGPSILRIQQVVRGDSAAYFCASSRSGSIGEQFFGPGTRLTVL.

V and J are TRBV28 and TRBJ2-4; TRBD2 aligns across 9 bases. Germline V lookup: CDR1 MDHEN, CDR2 SYDVKM. The CDR3 consists of 15 residues. Unmatched junction bases numbered 8, after V lost 6 bases and J lost 5 bases. The CDR3 region is CASRPLTSGQNIQYF. The CDR3 bases are TGTGCCAGCAGACCCCTGACTAGCGGACAAAACATTCAGTACTTC.

J is TRBJ1-5 and V is TRBV4-3; D not certain. The V and J ends lost 4 bases and 1 base respectively, with 8 bases between them. CDR3 length: 14 amino acids. Germline-derived CDR1 and CDR2 are LGHNA and YSLEER. The CDR3 reads CASSPGESNQPQHF. The CDR3, as DNA: TGCGCCAGCAGCCCAGGAGAGAGCAATCAGCCCCAGCATTTT.

The chain is built from TRBV10-3 and TRBJ2-5, with D perhaps TRBD2 (6 bases). The V end lost 7 bases, the J end lost 5 bases, and 23 bases lay between the germline ends. This CDR3 has 16 residues. CDR1 and CDR2 (germline): ENHRY, SYGVKD. The CDR3 reads CAIIPTRGKRRETQYF. The CDR3 DNA follows: TGTGCCATCATCCCAACCCGGGGGAAGCGCAGGGAGACCCAGTACTTC.

This sequence joins TRBV2 and TRBJ2-2; the D is unclear. CDR1 is SNHLY and CDR2 is FYNNEI in the germline V gene. Trimming pared 2 bases from V and 7 bases from J, leaving 14 bases between. The CDR3 loop spans 15 amino acids. The CDR3 loop reads CASSEFPSDVGELFF. The CDR3 nucleotides are TGTGCCAGCAGTGAATTCCCTAGTGATGTCGGGGAGCTGTTTTTT.

The V call is TRBV19, the J call TRBJ2-6; 9 nucleotides align to TRBD2. V was pared by 5 bases and J by 0 bases, with 8 bases of the junction left unmatched. This CDR3 has 18 amino acids. The germline gives CDR1 LNHDA, CDR2 SQIVND (reference sequence). The CDR3 sequence is CASSHPGLADSGANVLTF. As DNA, the CDR3 is TGTGCCAGTAGTCACCCGGGACTAGCCGACTCTGGGGCCAACGTCCTGACTTTC.

The chain carries TRBV19 and TRBJ1-1, with D tentatively TRBD1 (6 bases). Germline CDR1 LNHDA, CDR2 SQIVND (reference sequence). The length of the CDR3 is 15 residues. Trimming took off 6 bases at V and 1 base at J, with 15 bases between the two ends. CDR3 sequence reads: CASSSSGAGNTEAFF. Written as DNA, the CDR3 is TGTGCCAGTAGCTCCTCGGGGGCGGGGAACACTGAAGCTTTCTTT.

This clone was observed a handful of times. The CDR3 nucleotides are TGTGCCAGCTCACCAAACTCGAATGAGCAGTTCTTC. This gives the protein CASSPNSNEQFF. V and J are TRBV18 and TRBJ2-1; the D is unclear. Germline V gene sequence: CDR1 KGHSH, CDR2 LQKENI. The CDR3 runs to 12 residues. V was shortened by 2 bases and J by 7 bases, with 6 bases between the two germline ends. Full variable domain (missing parts from reference TRBV18 and TRBJ2-1): NAGVMQNPRHLVRRRGQEARLRCSPMKGHSHVYWYRQLPEEGLKFMVYLQKENIIDESGMPKERFSAEFPKEGPSILRIQQVVRGDSAAYFCASSPNSNEQFFGPGTRLTVL.

The chain employs TRBV19 and TRBJ2-3; perhaps TRBD1 as D (6 bases). The CDR3 extends over 17 amino acids. From germline, CDR1 is LNHDA and CDR2 SQIVND (reference sequence). The V gene lost 1 base and the J gene lost 2 bases, with 16 bases spanning the gap. Here the CDR3 reads CASSIGAPRGHTDTQYF. In nucleotides, the CDR3 is TGTGCCAGTAGTATAGGTGCGCCAAGGGGACACACAGATACGCAGTATTTT. Using reference TRBV19 and TRBJ2-3 for the parts outside the CDR3, the full variable domain is DGGITQSPKYLFRKEGQNVTLSCEQNLNHDAMYWYRQDPGQGLRLIYYSQIVNDFQKGDIAEGYSVSREKKESFPLTVTSAQKNPTAFYLCASSIGAPRGHTDTQYFGPGTRLTVL.

V and J are TRBV7-8 and TRBJ2-5; D remains unclear. This CDR3 has 13 residues. Trimming removed 2 bases at V and 2 bases at J, with 6 bases between. Per germline, CDR1 SGHVS and CDR2 FQNEAQ. In DNA, the CDR3 is TGTGCCAGCAGCTTATGGCAGCAAGAGACCCAGTACTTC. Translation gives CASSLWQQETQYF.

The chain joins TRBV7-2 to TRBJ1-5; D not certain. Germline CDR1 and CDR2: SGHTA and FQGNSA. The CDR3 consists of 14 residues. V was shortened by 5 bases and J by 0 bases, with 8 bases between the two germline ends. The CDR3 DNA reads TGTGCCAGCAGCCTCCTCTATAGCAATCAGCCCCAGCATTTT. It encodes CASSLLYSNQPQHF. Full variable domain (outside the CDR3, taken from reference TRBV7-2 and TRBJ1-5): GAGVSQSPSNKVTEKGKDVELRCDPISGHTALYWYRQSLGQGLEFLIYFQGNSAPDKSGLPSDRFSAERTGGSVSTLTIQRTQQEDSAVYLCASSLLYSNQPQHFGDGTRLSIL.

V is TRBV7-9 and J is TRBJ2-1; no clear D gene. This CDR3 comprises 16 residues. V gave up 1 base and J gave up 3 bases, with 13 bases separating them. Germline values: CDR1 SEHNR, CDR2 FQNEAQ (reference sequence). CDR3 in DNA: TGTGCCAGCAGCTTAGTGAAAGCGAGTTACTACAATGAGCAGTTCTTC. It translates to CASSLVKASYYNEQFF. Together with reference TRBV7-9 and TRBJ2-1, the CDR3 gives the full variable domain: DTGVSQNPRHKITKRGQNVTFRCDPISEHNRLYWYRQTLGQGPEFLTYFQNEAQLEKSRLLSDRFSAERPKGSFSTLEIQRTEQGDSAMYLCASSLVKASYYNEQFFGPGTRLTVL.